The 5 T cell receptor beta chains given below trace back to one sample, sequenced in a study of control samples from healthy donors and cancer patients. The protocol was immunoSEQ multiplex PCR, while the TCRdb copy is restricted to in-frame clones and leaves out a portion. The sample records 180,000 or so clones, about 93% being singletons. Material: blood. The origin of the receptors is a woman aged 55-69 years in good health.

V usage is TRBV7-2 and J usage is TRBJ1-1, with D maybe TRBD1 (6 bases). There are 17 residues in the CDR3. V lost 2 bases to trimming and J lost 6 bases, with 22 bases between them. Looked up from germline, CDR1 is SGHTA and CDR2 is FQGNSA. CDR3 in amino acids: CASSLRFGDTKMAEAFF. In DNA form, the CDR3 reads TGTGCCAGCAGCTTAAGGTTCGGGGACACTAAAATGGCTGAAGCTTTCTTT.

The CDR3 sequence is CASSFWGQGAISGEKLFF. The CDR3 region has the DNA TGTGCCAGCAGCTTTTGGGGACAGGGGGCGATTAGCGGTGAAAAACTGTTTTTT. This chain links TRBV5-8 with TRBJ1-4, with 12 bases that match TRBD1. The CDR3 consists of 18 residues. Losses at the gene ends were 2 bases for V and 7 bases for J; bases not matched to a gene: 12. Germline assignment: CDR1 SGHTS and CDR2 YDEGEE.

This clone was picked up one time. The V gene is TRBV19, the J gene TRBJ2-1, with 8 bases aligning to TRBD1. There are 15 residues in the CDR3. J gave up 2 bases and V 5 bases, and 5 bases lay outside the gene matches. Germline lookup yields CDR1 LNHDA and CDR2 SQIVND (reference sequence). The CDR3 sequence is CASSAPTGAYNEQFF. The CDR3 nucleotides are TGTGCCAGTAGTGCCCCGACAGGGGCCTACAATGAGCAGTTCTTC.

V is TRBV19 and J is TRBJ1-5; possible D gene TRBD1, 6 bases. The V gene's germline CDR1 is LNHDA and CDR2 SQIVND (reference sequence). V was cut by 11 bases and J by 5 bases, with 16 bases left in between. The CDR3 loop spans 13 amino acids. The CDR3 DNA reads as TGTGCCGCCGGGGGGCTGGCGGATCAGCCCCAGCATTTT. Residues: CAAGGLADQPQHF.

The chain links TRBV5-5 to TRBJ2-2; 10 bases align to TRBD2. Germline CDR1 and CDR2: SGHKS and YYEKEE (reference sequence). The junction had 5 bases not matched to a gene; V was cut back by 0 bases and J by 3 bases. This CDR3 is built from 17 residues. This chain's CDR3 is CASSLAPSGGYTGELFF. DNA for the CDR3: TGTGCCAGCAGCTTGGCCCCTAGCGGGGGCTACACCGGGGAGCTGTTTTTT.